The 22 T cell receptor beta chains given below trace back to one sample, sequenced in a study of blood T cell repertoires in COVID-19 (dated by TCRdb to between 2020 and 2021). The library was obtained by the immunoSEQ multiplex PCR assay. Held by TCRdb, this immuneACCESS table contains in-frame sequences only and omits some clones. Under half of the omission traces to an unresolved V gene where checked; the cause of the rest is unknown. Within this sample are approximately 170,000 clones, with 84% of them counted one time only. The ten largest clones take up under 8.5% of the sample. Sequenced: peripheral blood. The receptor set was obtained from a man in his forties who had recovered from COVID-19.

The rearrangement uses TRBV28 and TRBJ2-7, with a possible D match to TRBD1 (5 bases). Trimming removed 8 bases from V and 1 base from J, with 9 bases in between. The CDR3 runs 12 residues. CDR1 and CDR2 from the germline V gene are MDHEN and SYDVKM. CDR3 residues: CASGDRSYEQYF. The DNA of the CDR3 is TGTGCCAGCGGTGACAGATCCTACGAGCAGTACTTC.

CDR3 sequence reads: CASTRSWGYRVNEQFF. As DNA, the CDR3 is TGTGCCAGTACCCGGAGTTGGGGCTACAGGGTTAATGAGCAGTTCTTC. J is TRBJ2-1 and V is TRBV19; maybe TRBD1 (6 bases). There are 16 residues in the CDR3. V shed 7 bases and J shed 7 bases, with 23 bases lying between them. Germline-derived CDR1 and CDR2 are LNHDA and SQIVND (reference sequence).

This clone was picked up one time. The CDR3 nucleotides read TGTGCCAGCAGGCCGGGACAGAGCTCCTACGAGCAGTACTTC. This translates into CASRPGQSSYEQYF. This chain links TRBV13 with TRBJ2-7, with TRBD1 matching over 7 bases. The V gene's germline CDR1 is PRHDT and CDR2 FYEKMQ (reference sequence). Trimming removed 6 bases from V and 0 bases from J; junction bases left unmatched: 5. This CDR3 is built from 14 residues.

This chain joins TRBV6-1 and TRBJ1-4; 7 nucleotides align to TRBD1. CDR1 MNHNS and CDR2 SASEGT come from the germline V gene. V shed 0 bases and J 4 bases; nucleotides not matched to a gene: 11. The length of the CDR3 is 18 residues. CDR3 protein: CASSEAFPWTGYNEKLFF. The CDR3 DNA reads as TGTGCCAGCAGTGAAGCTTTCCCTTGGACAGGCTATAATGAAAAACTGTTTTTT.

V is TRBV27 and J is TRBJ2-2, with TRBD2 identical over 11 bases. The J segment lost 6 bases and the V segment lost 5 bases, leaving 5 bases of the junction unmatched. CDR1 and CDR2 from the germline V gene are MNHEY and SMNVEV (reference sequence). The CDR3 totals 15 residues. The CDR3 nucleotides are TGTGCCAGCAGTGTTAGCGGGAGGGCCTCCGGGGAGCTGTTTTTT. Protein product: CASSVSGRASGELFF.

This clone was detected a few times. The J gene is TRBJ1-1, the V gene TRBV6-6; 7 nucleotides line up with TRBD1. V was clipped by 6 bases and J by 0 bases; unmatched bases: 7. This CDR3 region has 15 residues. Germline CDR1 and CDR2: MNHNY and SVGAGI (reference sequence). The CDR3 sequence is CASSKTGQMNTEAFF. In nucleotides, the CDR3 is TGTGCCAGCAGCAAAACGGGACAGATGAACACTGAAGCTTTCTTT.

This clone appeared once. The rearrangement uses TRBV4-3 and TRBJ2-1, with 7 bases that match TRBD1. The CDR3 extends over 15 amino acids. From germline, CDR1 is LGHNA and CDR2 YSLEER. J was trimmed by 7 bases and V by 3 bases; bases with no gene match: 9. The CDR3 DNA reads TGCGCCAGCAGCCAGCCACGGGACAGTCGAAATGAGCAGTTCTTC. Encoded protein: CASSQPRDSRNEQFF.

The chain links TRBV18 to TRBJ2-3; TRBD2 is a possible D gene (6 bases). V gave up 0 bases and J gave up 5 bases, with 9 bases separating them. The CDR3 contains 14 residues. The germline V gene has CDR1 KGHSH and CDR2 LQKENI. Here the CDR3 DNA reads TGTGCCAGCTCACCACCGGGAGGTTTAGATACGCAGTATTTT. Protein: CASSPPGGLDTQYF.

The chain carries TRBV7-9 and TRBJ1-6, with 7 bases matching TRBD1. V gave up 3 bases and J gave up 10 bases; unmatched junction bases: 6. This CDR3 is built from 14 residues. Germline V gene lookup returns CDR1 SEHNR and CDR2 FQNEAQ (reference sequence). This chain's CDR3 is CASSFGGQPSPLHF. The CDR3 region has the DNA TGTGCCAGCAGCTTTGGGGGACAGCCCTCACCCCTCCACTTT.

The chain links TRBV7-2 to TRBJ1-5; TRBD1 matches at 8 bases. Trimming removed 4 bases from V and 6 bases from J; junction bases left unmatched: 11. From germline, CDR1 is SGHTA and CDR2 FQGNSA. This CDR3 has 16 residues. CDR3 nucleotides: TGTGCCAGCAGCTCCATGGACAGGGAAGGGGGTCAGCCCCAGCATTTT. This sequence encodes CASSSMDREGGQPQHF.

This chain uses TRBV30 with TRBJ1-4; 9 bases are a match to TRBD1. Germline CDR1 is GTSNPN and CDR2 is SVGIG (reference sequence). The V gene end was trimmed by 6 bases and the J gene end by 7 bases; junction bases not matched to a gene: 6. The CDR3 covers 13 residues. CDR3 sequence: CACKGTGSEKLFF. The CDR3 DNA reads as TGTGCCTGTAAAGGGACAGGGTCTGAAAAACTGTTTTTT.

This clone was counted once. The chain combines TRBV19 with TRBJ2-7; TRBD2 agrees at 14 bases. Germline CDR1 and CDR2: LNHDA and SQIVND (reference sequence). This CDR3 has 15 residues. The junction had 3 bases not matched to a gene; V was cut back by 5 bases and J by 3 bases. The CDR3 region is CASSGGLAGDYEQYF. The CDR3 bases are TGTGCCAGTAGTGGGGGACTAGCGGGAGACTACGAGCAGTACTTC. The full variable domain, rest sourced from reference TRBV19 and TRBJ2-7, is DGGITQSPKYLFRKEGQNVTLSCEQNLNHDAMYWYRQDPGQGLRLIYYSQIVNDFQKGDIAEGYSVSREKKESFPLTVTSAQKNPTAFYLCASSGGLAGDYEQYFGPGTRLTVT.

V usage is TRBV28 and J usage is TRBJ1-3, with a weak D call TRBD1 (5 bases). Germline assignment: CDR1 MDHEN and CDR2 SYDVKM. This CDR3 is 15 amino acids long. V dropped 7 bases and J dropped 0 bases, with 13 bases sitting between them. Written as DNA, the CDR3 is TGTGCCAGCAAAAGGGGCCTTTACTCTGGAAACACCATATATTTT. As protein: CASKRGLYSGNTIYF.

DNA of the CDR3: TGTGCCAGCAGCCCACGTAGCGGGAGATGGGCGTACTTC. Amino acid sequence: CASSPRSGRWAYF. The V gene is TRBV14, the J gene TRBJ2-7, with TRBD2 identical over 9 bases. Germline assignment: CDR1 SGHDN and CDR2 FVKESK. After removal of 4 bases from V and 12 bases from J, the junction contained 10 bases not matched to a gene. The CDR3 length is 13 residues. Filled out from reference TRBV14 and TRBJ2-7, the complete variable domain reads EAGVTQFPSHSVIEKGQTVTLRCDPISGHDNLYWYRRVMGKEIKFLLHFVKESKQDESGMPNNRFLAERTGGTYSTLKVQPAELEDSGVYFCASSPRSGRWAYFGPGTRLTVT.

This rearrangement joins TRBV2 to TRBJ1-6, with 7 bases fitting TRBD1. CDR3 size: 12 residues. Germline V lookup: CDR1 SNHLY, CDR2 FYNNEI. V trimming: 6 bases; J trimming: 9 bases; junction bases outside the gene matches: 2. DNA for the CDR3: TGTGCCAGCAGGACAGGGAGTTCACCCCTCCACTTT. Protein: CASRTGSSPLHF.

This sequence joins TRBV9 and TRBJ2-1; D is perhaps TRBD2 (5 bases). Germline loops: CDR1 SGDLS, CDR2 YYNGEE. V was pared by 4 bases and J by 0 bases, with 14 bases between. The CDR3 runs to 16 residues. The CDR3 DNA sequence: TGTGCCAGCAGCAGAGAGGGAAAACACTCCTACAATGAGCAGTTCTTC. It translates to CASSREGKHSYNEQFF. Drawing the rest from reference TRBV9 and TRBJ2-1, the complete variable domain is DSGVTQTPKHLITATGQRVTLRCSPRSGDLSVYWYQQSLDQGLQFLIQYYNGEERAKGNILERFSAQQFPDLHSELNLSSLELGDSALYFCASSREGKHSYNEQFFGPGTRLTVL.

This clone was detected once. The chain carries TRBV6-5 and TRBJ2-4; no firm D call. This CDR3 region has 13 residues. V was trimmed by 2 bases and J by 4 bases, leaving 6 bases between them. Germline assignment: CDR1 MNHEY and CDR2 SVGAGI. The CDR3 DNA is TGTGCCAGCAGTTACAACGGTAAAAACATTCAGTACTTC. This sequence encodes CASSYNGKNIQYF.

The chain employs TRBV3-1 (or the pseudogene TRBV3-2) and TRBJ1-2; no definite D call. Trimming shortened V by 4 bases and J by 3 bases, and 3 bases separated the two germline ends. This CDR3 spans 11 amino acids. CDR1 is LGHDT, CDR2 YNNKEL, per germline (reference sequence). CDR3 sequence (DNA): TGTGCCAGCAGCCCCGACTATGGCTACACCTTC. Amino acid sequence: CASSPDYGYTF.

This rearrangement joins TRBV28 to TRBJ2-2, with TRBD2 as a possible D gene (6 bases). Deletions cut 5 bases from V and 10 bases from J, with 23 bases between. There are 16 residues in the CDR3. CDR1 and CDR2 (germline): MDHEN, SYDVKM. CDR3 sequence (DNA): TGTGCCAGCAGTCGACTTCTAAGCGGAACGGGGGAGGAGCTGTTTTTT. Its protein is CASSRLLSGTGEELFF.

Only a few counts were recorded for this clone. V is TRBV12-3 or TRBV12-4 and J is TRBJ1-1; the D is unclear. The CDR3 sequence is 12 residues long. Trimming left V 5 bases short and J 4 bases short, with 8 bases between. Written as DNA, the CDR3 is TGTGCCAGCAGTACGCGGGGCACTGAAGCTTTCTTT. Its protein product is CASSTRGTEAFF.

CDR3 in DNA: TGTGCCAGCAGCTTAAACGCAAGGGGGCGCAGGGAGACCCAGTACTTC. The encoded protein is CASSLNARGRRETQYF. The chain uses TRBV11-2 and TRBJ2-5, with 7 bases aligning to TRBD1. From germline, CDR1 is SGHAT and CDR2 FQNNGV. The V segment lost 2 bases and the J segment 5 bases; nucleotides outside the gene matches: 11. CDR3 length: 16 residues.

This chain connects TRBV11-1 to TRBJ1-1, with D possibly TRBD1 on 6 matching bases. The CDR3 spans 12 residues. The V end lost 3 bases, the J end lost 11 bases, and 13 bases lay between the germline ends. CDR1 SGHAT and CDR2 FQDESV come from the germline V gene (reference sequence). The CDR3 region is CASSLRTTGAFF. The CDR3 DNA reads as TGTGCCAGCAGCTTGAGAACTACAGGGGCTTTCTTT.